The source of this T cell receptor (beta chain) is a study of blood T cell repertoires in COVID-19. Study-wide context: Sites in the United States, Italy and Spain provided acute and convalescent COVID-19 samples.

This CDR3 spans 15 amino acids. V lost 4 bases and J lost 6, with 16 bases in between. CDR1 is MRHNA and CDR2 is SNTAGT in the germline V gene. Authors' analysis steps: Reference gene primer amplification in the assay estimated nucleated cell counts. Clones were sequenced by immunoSEQ multiplex PCR, and TCRdb holds only the in-frame ones, with some missing. Clone size and the V and J calls come from that table; the DNA yielded D and trimming. The sample has approximately 200,000 clones; about 84% are singletons. Sequencing was performed on peripheral blood. This receptor was obtained from a woman younger than 45 with acute or convalescent COVID-19. J is TRBJ1-5 and V is TRBV6-4, with D possibly being TRBD1 (6 bases). The CDR3 sequence is CASSAEGGGSQPQHF. The CDR3 coding sequence is TGTGCCAGCAGTGCCGAGGGGGGAGGGAGTCAGCCCCAGCATTTT.